One sample yielded the 22 T cell receptor beta chains listed below, sequenced in a study of cytomegalovirus exposure and HLA in healthy donors. Clones were sequenced by immunoSEQ multiplex PCR, and TCRdb holds only the in-frame ones, with some missing. The sample lists around 180,000 clones; 75% to 90% were seen once. The sample was PBMCs. The receptors originated from a man aged 18 to 29 in good health and CMV-seropositive.

V gene TRBV4-2 combines with J gene TRBJ1-2; D gene ambiguous. Trimming cost V 1 base and J 0 bases, with 6 bases left between them. The CDR3 is 14 amino acids. Looked up from germline, CDR1 is LGHNA and CDR2 is YNFKEQ. The CDR3 loop reads CASSQGPANYGYTF. CDR3 nucleotides: TGTGCCAGCAGCCAAGGGCCCGCTAACTATGGCTACACCTTC.

This chain uses TRBV2 with TRBJ2-1; TRBD2 is a possible D gene (5 bases). The CDR3 is made up of 14 amino acids. In germline, CDR1 is SNHLY, CDR2 FYNNEI. The V gene lost 7 bases and the J gene lost 0 bases, with 10 bases spanning the gap. CDR3 residues: CASTGIHSYNEQFF. The CDR3 DNA reads TGTGCCAGCACCGGGATTCACTCCTACAATGAGCAGTTCTTC.

The chain links TRBV30 to TRBJ2-1; 9 bases are a match to TRBD2. This CDR3 region has 17 residues. The trim removed 1 base at V and 4 bases at J, leaving 11 bases unmatched. CDR1 is GTSNPN, CDR2 SVGIG, per germline (reference sequence). The CDR3 DNA reads as TGTGCCTGGAGTGCTGGGGTAGCGGGAGAAGCTTACAATGAGCAGTTCTTC. Encoded protein: CAWSAGVAGEAYNEQFF.

The chain links TRBV5-4 to TRBJ2-7, with 9 bases that match TRBD1. Looked up from germline, CDR1 is SGHNT and CDR2 is YYREEE (reference sequence). CDR3 length equals 14 residues. V lost 2 bases and J lost 3; bases outside the gene matches: 3. CDR3: CASSFPGQGYEQYF. In nucleotides, the CDR3 is TGTGCCAGCAGCTTCCCGGGACAGGGCTACGAGCAGTACTTC.

The table lists this clone with a count of one. This rearrangement joins TRBV29-1 to TRBJ2-3; 7 nucleotides agree with TRBD2. Germline V gives CDR1 SQVTM, CDR2 ANQGSEA. This CDR3 comprises 12 residues. Trimming removed 7 bases from V and 1 base from J; junction bases left unmatched: 2. The DNA for the CDR3 is TGCAGCGGGGCGGGAGGCACAGATACGCAGTATTTT. Protein: CSGAGGTDTQYF.

This chain uses TRBV27 with TRBJ2-7; possible D gene TRBD1, 8 bases. V dropped 3 bases and J dropped 2 bases, with 17 bases sitting between them. CDR1 is MNHEY and CDR2 is SMNVEV in the germline V gene (reference sequence). This CDR3 region has 16 residues. The CDR3 coding sequence is TGTGCCAGCAGTTTCAGGGGGCTAGCGGAGACCTACGAGCAGTACTTC. It specifies CASSFRGLAETYEQYF.

The chain recombines TRBV7-9 with TRBJ2-7; D call uncertain. The CDR3 spans 13 residues. Trimming cost V 1 base and J 7 bases, with 11 bases left between them. Germline V CDR1 and CDR2: SEHNR, FQNEAQ (reference sequence). The CDR3 bases are TGTGCCAGCAGCTTAGAGGTTGCGAGGGAGCAGTACTTC. This sequence encodes CASSLEVAREQYF. Full variable domain (rest looked up from reference TRBV7-9 and TRBJ2-7): DTGVSQNPRHKITKRGQNVTFRCDPISEHNRLYWYRQTLGQGPEFLTYFQNEAQLEKSRLLSDRFSAERPKGSFSTLEIQRTEQGDSAMYLCASSLEVAREQYFGPGTRLTVT.

The chain recombines TRBV13 with TRBJ2-7; maybe TRBD1 (6 bases). The CDR3 sequence is 14 residues long. The germline V gene has CDR1 PRHDT and CDR2 FYEKMQ (reference sequence). V lost 5 bases and J lost 3, with 14 bases in between. The CDR3 DNA follows: TGTGCCAGCAGCATCAACGGACAGATCTACGAGCAGTACTTC. It specifies CASSINGQIYEQYF.

The chain joins TRBV25-1 to TRBJ2-7; D might be TRBD1 (5 bases). In germline, CDR1 is MGHDK, CDR2 SYGVNS. Between the trimmed V and J ends, which lost 2 bases and 0 bases, there was a span of 11 bases. The CDR3 is made up of 15 amino acids. This CDR3 reads CASSEEDTGSYEQYF. CDR3 in DNA: TGTGCCAGCAGTGAAGAGGACACTGGCTCCTACGAGCAGTACTTC.

V usage is TRBV4-2 and J usage is TRBJ2-5; tentatively, D is TRBD1 (6 bases). The V gene lost 0 bases and the J gene lost 5 bases, with 13 bases spanning the gap. CDR3 length equals 15 residues. Germline CDR1 reads LGHNA; CDR2 reads YNFKEQ. Here the CDR3 DNA reads TGTGCCAGCAGCCAAGATAGGCAGGGGATGGAGACCCAGTACTTC. The encoded protein is CASSQDRQGMETQYF.

In this sample, this clone turned up once. The chain recombines TRBV29-1 with TRBJ2-7; 9 positions match TRBD1. J was trimmed by 2 bases and V by 6 bases; bases with no gene match: 5. The CDR3 loop spans 13 amino acids. The V gene's germline CDR1 is SQVTM and CDR2 ANQGSEA. DNA for the CDR3: TGCAGCGTACGGACAGGGGATGCCTACGAGCAGTACTTC. Translated: CSVRTGDAYEQYF.

The chain recombines TRBV7-2 with TRBJ2-3; the match to TRBD2 covers 7 bases. CDR1 is SGHTA, CDR2 FQGNSA, per germline. This CDR3 comprises 16 residues. V was clipped by 5 bases and J by 6 bases; unmatched bases: 14. The CDR3 region has the DNA TGTGCCAGCAGCAGAATGGCTAGCGGAGACGGGGATACGCAGTATTTT. As protein: CASSRMASGDGDTQYF.

This rearrangement joins TRBV7-8 to TRBJ2-7, with 14 bases lining up with TRBD2. This CDR3 contains 18 residues. Germline-derived CDR1 and CDR2 are SGHVS and FQNEAQ. V was pared by 1 base and J by 4 bases, with 9 bases of the junction left unmatched. This CDR3 reads CASSLGGGTSGSLYEQYF. Written as DNA, the CDR3 is TGTGCCAGCAGCTTAGGGGGTGGGACTAGCGGGAGTTTATACGAGCAGTACTTC.

This clone was counted between two and nine times. The chain recombines TRBV5-4 with TRBJ2-2, with no clear D. There are 16 residues in the CDR3. CDR1 SGHNT and CDR2 YYREEE come from the germline V gene (reference sequence). Deletions cut 4 bases from V and 0 bases from J, with 13 bases between. CDR3 nucleotides: TGTGCCAGCAGCCACAACCCAGACTCGAACACCGGGGAGCTGTTTTTT. Translating gives CASSHNPDSNTGELFF.

This sequence joins TRBV4-1 and TRBJ2-7; 13 bases align to TRBD2. The V gene end was trimmed by 2 bases and the J gene end by 7 bases; junction bases not matched to a gene: 11. In germline, CDR1 is MGHRA, CDR2 YSYEKL. The CDR3 consists of 17 residues. The CDR3 loop is CASSQPLGLAGVAEQYF. The CDR3, as DNA: TGCGCCAGCAGCCAACCGCTCGGACTAGCGGGAGTTGCAGAGCAGTACTTC.

This rearrangement joins TRBV30 to TRBJ2-7, with D unresolved. The germline gives CDR1 GTSNPN, CDR2 SVGIG (reference sequence). The CDR3 loop spans 12 amino acids. Trimming pared 2 bases from V and 8 bases from J, leaving 13 bases between. CDR3 in DNA: TGTGCCTGGAGTTCCTCCTCTACGAAGCAGTACTTC. Amino acid sequence: CAWSSSSTKQYF.

This chain joins TRBV7-2 and TRBJ2-4, with D tentatively TRBD2 (6 bases). The length of the CDR3 is 17 residues. The V end lost 0 bases, the J end lost 3 bases, and 15 bases lay between the germline ends. Germline V CDR1 and CDR2: SGHTA, FQGNSA. This chain's CDR3 is CASSLARPGANKNIQYF. CDR3 DNA: TGTGCCAGCAGCTTAGCCAGGCCGGGAGCAAACAAAAACATTCAGTACTTC.

The rearrangement links TRBV5-4 to TRBJ1-2; 10 bases fit TRBD1. J gave up 2 bases and V 6 bases, and 10 bases lay outside the gene matches. The germline V gene encodes CDR1 SGHNT and CDR2 YYREEE (reference sequence). There are 16 residues in the CDR3. This CDR3 is CASTAPGTGVNYGYTF. Written as DNA, the CDR3 is TGTGCCAGCACCGCCCCCGGGACAGGGGTAAACTATGGCTACACCTTC.

The CDR3 here is CASSPKTLAGENQETQYF. Here the CDR3 DNA reads TGTGCCAGCAGCCCCAAAACCCTAGCGGGAGAGAATCAAGAGACCCAGTACTTC. This chain links TRBV4-2 with TRBJ2-5, with 10 nucleotides matching TRBD2. This CDR3 spans 18 amino acids. With 4 bases clipped from V and 2 bases from J, the junction kept 13 bases outside the gene matches. CDR1 LGHNA and CDR2 YNFKEQ come from the germline V gene.

The chain uses TRBV25-1 and TRBJ2-5; 11 nucleotides match TRBD2. CDR3 length equals 16 residues. Looked up from germline, CDR1 is MGHDK and CDR2 is SYGVNS. V gave up 2 bases and J gave up 5 bases; unmatched junction bases: 7. The DNA for the CDR3 is TGTGCCAGCAGTGAAGGGACTAGCGGTGGGGCGGAGACCCAGTACTTC. Translating gives CASSEGTSGGAETQYF.

The V gene is TRBV7-9, the J gene TRBJ2-1; D is possibly TRBD1 (6 bases). This CDR3 is 16 amino acids long. The V end was cut by 1 base, the J end by 2 bases, with 12 bases between. Germline V gene sequence: CDR1 SEHNR, CDR2 FQNEAQ (reference sequence). The CDR3 DNA follows: TGTGCCAGCAGCTTAGGGATCCCAGGGGCCTACAATGAGCAGTTCTTC. Translation gives CASSLGIPGAYNEQFF.

The chain uses TRBV30 and TRBJ2-7; a weak D match, TRBD1 (7 bases). The germline CDR1 and CDR2 sequences are GTSNPN and SVGIG (reference sequence). V lost 4 bases and J lost 3, with 19 bases in between. The CDR3 has 15 amino acids. DNA for the CDR3: TGTGCCTGGAACGGCAGGGGGGACCCTTACTACGAGCAGTACTTC. Its protein product is CAWNGRGDPYYEQYF.